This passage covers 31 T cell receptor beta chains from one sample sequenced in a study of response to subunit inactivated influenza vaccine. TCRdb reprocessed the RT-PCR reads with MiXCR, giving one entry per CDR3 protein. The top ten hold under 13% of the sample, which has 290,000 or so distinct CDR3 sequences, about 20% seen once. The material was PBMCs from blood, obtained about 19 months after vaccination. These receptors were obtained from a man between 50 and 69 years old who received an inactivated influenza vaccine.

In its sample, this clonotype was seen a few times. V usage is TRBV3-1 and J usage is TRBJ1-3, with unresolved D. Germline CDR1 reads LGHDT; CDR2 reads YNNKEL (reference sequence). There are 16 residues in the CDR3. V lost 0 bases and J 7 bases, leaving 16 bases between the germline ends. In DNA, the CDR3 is TGTGCCAGCAGCCAAGATCGTCTAACAGCATGGAACACCATATATTTT. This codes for CASSQDRLTAWNTIYF.

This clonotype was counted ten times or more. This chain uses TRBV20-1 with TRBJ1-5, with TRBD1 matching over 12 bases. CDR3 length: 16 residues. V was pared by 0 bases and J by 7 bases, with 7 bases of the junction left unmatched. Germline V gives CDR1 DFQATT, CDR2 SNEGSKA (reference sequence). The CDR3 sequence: CSARDGTGGSKQPQHF. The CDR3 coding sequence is TGCAGTGCTAGAGATGGGACAGGGGGCTCCAAACAGCCCCAGCATTTT.

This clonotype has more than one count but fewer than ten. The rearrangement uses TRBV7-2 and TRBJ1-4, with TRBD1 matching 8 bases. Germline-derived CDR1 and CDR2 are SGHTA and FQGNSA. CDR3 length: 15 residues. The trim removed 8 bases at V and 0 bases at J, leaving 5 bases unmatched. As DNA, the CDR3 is TGTGCCAGCGGACTGACAGGGGCAACTAATGAAAAACTGTTTTTT. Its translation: CASGLTGATNEKLFF.

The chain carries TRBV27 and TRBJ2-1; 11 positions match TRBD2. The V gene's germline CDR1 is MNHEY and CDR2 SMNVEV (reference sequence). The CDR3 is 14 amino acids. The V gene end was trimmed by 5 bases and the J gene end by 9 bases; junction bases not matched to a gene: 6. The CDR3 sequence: CASSLSGRAFEQFF. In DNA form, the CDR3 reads TGTGCCAGCAGTCTTAGCGGGAGGGCTTTTGAGCAGTTCTTC.

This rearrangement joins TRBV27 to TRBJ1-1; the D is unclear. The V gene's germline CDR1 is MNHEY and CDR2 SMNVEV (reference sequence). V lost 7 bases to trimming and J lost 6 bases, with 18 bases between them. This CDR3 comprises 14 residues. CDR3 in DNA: TGTGCCAGCAACCCCCTGCGGCCCGGCGCTGAAGCTTTCTTT. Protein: CASNPLRPGAEAFF.

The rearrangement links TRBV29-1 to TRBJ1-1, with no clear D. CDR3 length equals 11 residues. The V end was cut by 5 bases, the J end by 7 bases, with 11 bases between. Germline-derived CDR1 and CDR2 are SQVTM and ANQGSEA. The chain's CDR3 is CSVRNTGEAFF. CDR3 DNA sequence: TGCAGCGTTCGAAACACCGGTGAAGCTTTCTTT.

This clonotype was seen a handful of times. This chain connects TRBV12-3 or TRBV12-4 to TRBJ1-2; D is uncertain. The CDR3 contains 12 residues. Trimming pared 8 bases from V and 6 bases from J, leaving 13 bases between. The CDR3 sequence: CASGRGLDGYTF. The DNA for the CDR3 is TGTGCCAGCGGCCGAGGATTGGATGGCTACACCTTC.

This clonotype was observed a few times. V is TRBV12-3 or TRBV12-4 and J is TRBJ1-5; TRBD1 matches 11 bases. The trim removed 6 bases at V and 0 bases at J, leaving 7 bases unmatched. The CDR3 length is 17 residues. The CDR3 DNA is TGTGCCAGCAGGCTATCCGGGACAGGGGGTAGCAATCAGCCCCAGCATTTT. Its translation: CASRLSGTGGSNQPQHF.

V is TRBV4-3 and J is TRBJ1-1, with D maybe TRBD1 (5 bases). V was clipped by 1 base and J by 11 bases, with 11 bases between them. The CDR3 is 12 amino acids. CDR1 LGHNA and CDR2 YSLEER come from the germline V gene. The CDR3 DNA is TGCGCCAGCAGCCAAGTACCAGGGCGCGCTTTCTTT. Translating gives CASSQVPGRAFF.

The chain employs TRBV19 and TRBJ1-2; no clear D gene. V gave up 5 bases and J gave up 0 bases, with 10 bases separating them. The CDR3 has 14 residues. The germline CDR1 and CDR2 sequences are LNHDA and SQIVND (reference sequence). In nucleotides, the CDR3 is TGTGCCAGTAGTTTTACGACGACTAACTATGGCTACACCTTC. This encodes CASSFTTTNYGYTF.

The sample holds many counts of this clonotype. The CDR3 loop is CASSYSGSTEAFF. The CDR3 bases are TGTGCCAGCAGTTATTCAGGCTCCACTGAAGCTTTCTTT. The rearrangement uses TRBV7-9 and TRBJ1-1; D gene ambiguous. The CDR3 contains 13 residues. Germline V gene sequence: CDR1 SEHNR, CDR2 FQNEAQ (reference sequence). The ends were cut back, 6 bases at V and 4 bases at J, with 12 bases in the middle.

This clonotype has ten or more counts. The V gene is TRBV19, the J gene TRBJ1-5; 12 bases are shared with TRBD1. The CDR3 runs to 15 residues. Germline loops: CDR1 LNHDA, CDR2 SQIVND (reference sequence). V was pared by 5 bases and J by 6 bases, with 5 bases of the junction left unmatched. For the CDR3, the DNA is TGTGCCAGTAGTCCGGGACAGGGGGCGCGTCAGCCCCAGCATTTT. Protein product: CASSPGQGARQPQHF.

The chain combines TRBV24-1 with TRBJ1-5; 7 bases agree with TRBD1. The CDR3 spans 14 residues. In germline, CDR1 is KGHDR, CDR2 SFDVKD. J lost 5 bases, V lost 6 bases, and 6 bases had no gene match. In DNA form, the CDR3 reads TGTGCCACCAGTAAACAGGGGAGCGATCAGCCCCAGCATTTT. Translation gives CATSKQGSDQPQHF.

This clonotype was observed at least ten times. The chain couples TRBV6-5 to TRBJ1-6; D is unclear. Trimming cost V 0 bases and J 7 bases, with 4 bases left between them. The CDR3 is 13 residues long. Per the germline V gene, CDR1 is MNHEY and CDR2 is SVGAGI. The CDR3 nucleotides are TGTGCCAGCAGTTACTCTGGGAATTCACCCCTCCACTTT. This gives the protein CASSYSGNSPLHF.

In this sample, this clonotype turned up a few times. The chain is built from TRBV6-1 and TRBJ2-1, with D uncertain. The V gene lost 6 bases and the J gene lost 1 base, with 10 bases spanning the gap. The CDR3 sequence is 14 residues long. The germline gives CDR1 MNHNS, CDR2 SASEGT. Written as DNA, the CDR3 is TGTGCCAGCAGCAACAGTGTGTCCTACAATGAGCAGTTCTTC. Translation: CASSNSVSYNEQFF.

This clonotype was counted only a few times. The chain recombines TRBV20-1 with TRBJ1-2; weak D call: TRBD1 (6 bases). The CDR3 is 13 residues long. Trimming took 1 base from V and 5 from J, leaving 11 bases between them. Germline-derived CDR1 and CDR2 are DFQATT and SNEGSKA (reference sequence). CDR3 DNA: TGCAGTGCTAGAGTGCCAGGGGTTTATGGCTACACCTTC. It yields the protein CSARVPGVYGYTF.

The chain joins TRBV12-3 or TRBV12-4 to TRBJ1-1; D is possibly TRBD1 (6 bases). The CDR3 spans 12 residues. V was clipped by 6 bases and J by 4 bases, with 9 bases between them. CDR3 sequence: CASRIGGTEAFF. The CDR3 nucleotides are TGTGCCAGCAGAATAGGGGGCACTGAAGCTTTCTTT.

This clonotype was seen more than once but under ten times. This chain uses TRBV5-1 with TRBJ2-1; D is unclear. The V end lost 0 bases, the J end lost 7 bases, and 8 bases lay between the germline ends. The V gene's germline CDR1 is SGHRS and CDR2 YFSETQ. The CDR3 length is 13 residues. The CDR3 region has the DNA TGCGCCAGCAGCTTGGTATACCAGAATGAGCAGTTCTTC. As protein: CASSLVYQNEQFF.

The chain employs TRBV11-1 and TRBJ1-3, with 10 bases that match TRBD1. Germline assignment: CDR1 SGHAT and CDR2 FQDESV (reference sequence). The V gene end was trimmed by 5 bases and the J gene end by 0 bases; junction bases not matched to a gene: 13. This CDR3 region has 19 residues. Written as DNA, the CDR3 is TGTGCCAGCAGCCCTAGACAGGGGGCGGCGGGGAGCTCTGGAAACACCATATATTTT. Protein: CASSPRQGAAGSSGNTIYF.

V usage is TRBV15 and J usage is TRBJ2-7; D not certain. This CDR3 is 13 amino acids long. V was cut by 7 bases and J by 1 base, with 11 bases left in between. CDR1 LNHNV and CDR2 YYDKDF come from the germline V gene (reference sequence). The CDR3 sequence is CATKGPGSYEQYF. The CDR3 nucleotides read TGTGCCACCAAGGGCCCGGGTTCCTACGAGCAGTACTTC.

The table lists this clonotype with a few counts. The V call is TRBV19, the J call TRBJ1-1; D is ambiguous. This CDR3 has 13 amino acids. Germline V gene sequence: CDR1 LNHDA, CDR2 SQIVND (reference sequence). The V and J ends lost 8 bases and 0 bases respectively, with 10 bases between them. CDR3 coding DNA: TGTGCCAGTTCCCGGCGGATGAACACTGAAGCTTTCTTT. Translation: CASSRRMNTEAFF.

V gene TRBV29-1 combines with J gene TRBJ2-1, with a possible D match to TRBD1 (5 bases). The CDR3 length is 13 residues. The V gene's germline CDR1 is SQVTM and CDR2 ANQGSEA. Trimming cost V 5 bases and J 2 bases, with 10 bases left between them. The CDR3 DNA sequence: TGCAGCGTTCCAGGGTTCCCCTACAATGAGCAGTTCTTC. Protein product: CSVPGFPYNEQFF.

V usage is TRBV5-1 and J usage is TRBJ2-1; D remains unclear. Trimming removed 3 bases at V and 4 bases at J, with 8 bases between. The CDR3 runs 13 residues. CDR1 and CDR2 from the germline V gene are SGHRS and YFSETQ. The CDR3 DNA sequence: TGCGCCAGCAGCTGGTCGAGTTACAATGAGCAGTTCTTC. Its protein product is CASSWSSYNEQFF.

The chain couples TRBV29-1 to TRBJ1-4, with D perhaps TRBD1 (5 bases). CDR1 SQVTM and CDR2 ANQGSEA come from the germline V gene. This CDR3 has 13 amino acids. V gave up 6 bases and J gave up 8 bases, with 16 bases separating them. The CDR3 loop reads CSVERGEGEKLFF. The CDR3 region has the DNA TGCAGCGTCGAACGGGGGGAGGGAGAAAAACTGTTTTTT.

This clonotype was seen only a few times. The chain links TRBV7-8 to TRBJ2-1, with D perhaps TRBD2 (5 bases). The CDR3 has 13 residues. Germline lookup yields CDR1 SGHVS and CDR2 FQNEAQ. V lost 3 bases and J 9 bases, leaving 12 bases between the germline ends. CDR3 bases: TGTGCCAGCAGCTTGGGAGACTACGGTGAGCAGTTCTTC. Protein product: CASSLGDYGEQFF.

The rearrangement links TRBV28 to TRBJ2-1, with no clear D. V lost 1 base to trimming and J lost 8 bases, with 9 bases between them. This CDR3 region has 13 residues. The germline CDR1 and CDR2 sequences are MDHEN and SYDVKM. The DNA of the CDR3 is TGTGCCAGCAGTTTATCTCCCATGCATGAGCAGTTCTTC. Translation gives CASSLSPMHEQFF.

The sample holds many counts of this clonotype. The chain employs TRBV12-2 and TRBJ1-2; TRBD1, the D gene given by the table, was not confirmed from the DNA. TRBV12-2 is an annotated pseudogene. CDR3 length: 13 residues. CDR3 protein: CASRYIDSYGYTF. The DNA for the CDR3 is TGTGCAAGTCGCTACATCGACAGCTATGGCTACACCTTC.

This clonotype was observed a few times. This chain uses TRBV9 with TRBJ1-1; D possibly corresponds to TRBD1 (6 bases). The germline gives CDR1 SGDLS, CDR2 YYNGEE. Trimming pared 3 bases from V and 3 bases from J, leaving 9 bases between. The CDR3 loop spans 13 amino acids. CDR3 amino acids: CASSARQDTEAFF. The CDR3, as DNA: TGTGCCAGCAGCGCCCGACAGGACACTGAAGCTTTCTTT. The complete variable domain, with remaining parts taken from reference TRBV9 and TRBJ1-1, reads DSGVTQTPKHLITATGQRVTLRCSPRSGDLSVYWYQQSLDQGLQFLIQYYNGEERAKGNILERFSAQQFPDLHSELNLSSLELGDSALYFCASSARQDTEAFFGQGTRLTVV.

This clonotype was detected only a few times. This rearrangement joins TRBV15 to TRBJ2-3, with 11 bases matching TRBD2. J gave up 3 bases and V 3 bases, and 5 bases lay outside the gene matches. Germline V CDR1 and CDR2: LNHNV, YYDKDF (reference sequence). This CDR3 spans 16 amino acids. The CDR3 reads CATSSDLAGGTDTQYF. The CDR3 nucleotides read TGTGCCACCAGCAGCGACCTAGCGGGAGGAACAGATACGCAGTATTTT. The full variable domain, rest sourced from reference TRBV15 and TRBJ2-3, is DAMVIQNPRYQVTQFGKPVTLSCSQTLNHNVMYWYQQKSSQAPKLLFHYYDKDFNNEADTPDNFQSRRPNTSFCFLDIRSPGLGDTAMYLCATSSDLAGGTDTQYFGPGTRLTVL.

In DNA, the CDR3 is TGTGCCAGCAGCTTAGAGGCAGGTCAAACAGCTGGCTACACCTTC. This encodes CASSLEAGQTAGYTF. The V call is TRBV7-2, the J call TRBJ1-2; no clear D gene. The germline gives CDR1 SGHTA, CDR2 FQGNSA. V shed 1 base and J shed 7 bases, with 16 bases lying between them. CDR3 length: 15 amino acids.

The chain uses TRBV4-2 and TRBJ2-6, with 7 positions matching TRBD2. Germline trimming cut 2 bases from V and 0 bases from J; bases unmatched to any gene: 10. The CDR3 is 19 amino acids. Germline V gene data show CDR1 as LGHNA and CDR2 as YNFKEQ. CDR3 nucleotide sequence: TGTGCCAGCAGCCAAAGATGGCCAGCGGGGAACTCTGGGGCCAACGTCCTGACTTTC. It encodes CASSQRWPAGNSGANVLTF.